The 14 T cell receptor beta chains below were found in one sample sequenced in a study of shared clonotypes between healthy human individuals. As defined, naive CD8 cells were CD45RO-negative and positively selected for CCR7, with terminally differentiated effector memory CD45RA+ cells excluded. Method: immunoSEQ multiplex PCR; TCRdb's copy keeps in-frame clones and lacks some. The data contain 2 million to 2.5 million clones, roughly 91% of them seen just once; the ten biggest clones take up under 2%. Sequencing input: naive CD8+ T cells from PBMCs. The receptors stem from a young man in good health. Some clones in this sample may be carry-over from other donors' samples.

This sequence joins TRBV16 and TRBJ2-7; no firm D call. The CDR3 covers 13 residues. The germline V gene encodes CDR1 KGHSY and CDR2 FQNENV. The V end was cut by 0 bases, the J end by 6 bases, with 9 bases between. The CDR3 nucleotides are TGTGCCAGCAGCCAATCAATCCGTAGCGAGCAGTACTTC. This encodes CASSQSIRSEQYF. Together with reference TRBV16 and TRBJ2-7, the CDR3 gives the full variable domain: GEEVAQTPKHLVRGEGQKAKLYCAPIKGHSYVFWYQQVLKNEFKFLISFQNENVFDETGMPKERFSAKCLPNSPCSLEIQATKLEDSAVYFCASSQSIRSEQYFGPGTRLTVT.

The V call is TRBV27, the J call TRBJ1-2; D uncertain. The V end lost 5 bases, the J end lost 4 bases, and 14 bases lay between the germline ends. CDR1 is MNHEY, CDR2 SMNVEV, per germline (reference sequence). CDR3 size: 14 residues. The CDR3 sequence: CASSPLLYSYGYTF. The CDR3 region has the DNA TGTGCCAGCAGTCCCCTCCTTTATTCCTATGGCTACACCTTC.

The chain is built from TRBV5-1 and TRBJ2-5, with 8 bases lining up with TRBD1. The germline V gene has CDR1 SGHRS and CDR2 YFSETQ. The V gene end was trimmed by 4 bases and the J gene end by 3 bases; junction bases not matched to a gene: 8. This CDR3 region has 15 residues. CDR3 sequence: CASSPDRGLKETQYF. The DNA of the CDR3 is TGCGCCAGCAGCCCCGACAGGGGATTGAAAGAGACCCAGTACTTC. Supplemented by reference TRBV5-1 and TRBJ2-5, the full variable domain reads KAGVTQTPRYLIKTRGQQVTLSCSPISGHRSVSWYQQTPGQGLQFLFEYFSETQRNKGNFPGRFSGRQFSNSRSEMNVSTLELGDSALYLCASSPDRGLKETQYFGPGTRLLVL.

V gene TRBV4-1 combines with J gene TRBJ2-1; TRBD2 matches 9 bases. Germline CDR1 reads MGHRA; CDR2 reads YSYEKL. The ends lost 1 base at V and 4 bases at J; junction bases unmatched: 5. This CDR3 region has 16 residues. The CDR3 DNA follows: TGCGCCAGCAGCCAAGTATCGGGACTAGCTTACAATGAGCAGTTCTTC. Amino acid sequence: CASSQVSGLAYNEQFF.

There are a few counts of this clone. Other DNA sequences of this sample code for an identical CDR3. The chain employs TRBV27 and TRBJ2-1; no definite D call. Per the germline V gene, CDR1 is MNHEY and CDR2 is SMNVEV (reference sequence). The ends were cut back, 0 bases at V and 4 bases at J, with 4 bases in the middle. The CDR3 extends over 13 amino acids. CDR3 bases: TGTGCCAGCAGTTTATCCCCTTACAATGAGCAGTTCTTC. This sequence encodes CASSLSPYNEQFF.

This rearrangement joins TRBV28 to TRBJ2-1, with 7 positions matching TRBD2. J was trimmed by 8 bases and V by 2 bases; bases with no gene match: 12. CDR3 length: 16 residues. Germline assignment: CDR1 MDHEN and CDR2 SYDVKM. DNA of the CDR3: TGTGCCAGCAGTTTAGGAGCGGGAAGGGGTAAGGATGAGCAGTTCTTC. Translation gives CASSLGAGRGKDEQFF.

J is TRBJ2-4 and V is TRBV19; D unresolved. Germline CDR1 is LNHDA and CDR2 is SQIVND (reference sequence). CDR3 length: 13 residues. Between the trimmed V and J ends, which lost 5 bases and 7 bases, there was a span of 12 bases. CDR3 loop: CASSPSVENIQYF. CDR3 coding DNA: TGTGCCAGTAGTCCCTCGGTCGAGAACATTCAGTACTTC.

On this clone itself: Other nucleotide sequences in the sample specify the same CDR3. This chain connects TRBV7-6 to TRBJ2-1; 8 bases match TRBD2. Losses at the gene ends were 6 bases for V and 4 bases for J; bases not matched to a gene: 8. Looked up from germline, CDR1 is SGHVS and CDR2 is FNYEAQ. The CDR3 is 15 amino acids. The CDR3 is CASSSRLAGYNEQFF. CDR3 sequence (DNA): TGTGCCAGCAGTAGTAGGCTAGCGGGTTACAATGAGCAGTTCTTC.

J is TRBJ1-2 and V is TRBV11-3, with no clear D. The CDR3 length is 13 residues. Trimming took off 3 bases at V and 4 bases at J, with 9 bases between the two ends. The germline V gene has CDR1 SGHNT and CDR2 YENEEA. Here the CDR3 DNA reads TGTGCCAGCAGCTTGGATTCCGGCTATGGCTACACCTTC. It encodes CASSLDSGYGYTF.

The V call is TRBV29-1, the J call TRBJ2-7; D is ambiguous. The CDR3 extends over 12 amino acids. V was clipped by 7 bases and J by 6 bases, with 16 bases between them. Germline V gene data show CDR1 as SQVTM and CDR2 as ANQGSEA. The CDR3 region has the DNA TGCAGCGCCAAACAGACTCTGGGCGAGCAGTACTTC. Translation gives CSAKQTLGEQYF.

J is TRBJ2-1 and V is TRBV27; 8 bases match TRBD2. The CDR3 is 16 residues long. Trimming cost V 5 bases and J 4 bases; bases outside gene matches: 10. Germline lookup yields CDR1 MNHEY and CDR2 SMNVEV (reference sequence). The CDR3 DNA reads TGTGCCAGCAGTCTAATAAGGGGACTAGAATACAATGAGCAGTTCTTC. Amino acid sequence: CASSLIRGLEYNEQFF.

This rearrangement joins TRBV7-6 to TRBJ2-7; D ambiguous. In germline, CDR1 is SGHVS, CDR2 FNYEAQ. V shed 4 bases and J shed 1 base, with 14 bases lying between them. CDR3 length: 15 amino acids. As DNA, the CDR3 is TGTGCCAGCAGCTCACGACCACTTGCTTCCTACGAGCAGTACTTC. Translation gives CASSSRPLASYEQYF.

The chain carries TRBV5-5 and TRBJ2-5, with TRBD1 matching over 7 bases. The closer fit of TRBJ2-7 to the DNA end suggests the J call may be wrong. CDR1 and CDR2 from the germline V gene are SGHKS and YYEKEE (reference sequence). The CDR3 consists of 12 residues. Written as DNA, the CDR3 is TGTGCCAGCAGCTTGGGGACAGGCGAGCAGTACTTC. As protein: CASSLGTGEQYF.

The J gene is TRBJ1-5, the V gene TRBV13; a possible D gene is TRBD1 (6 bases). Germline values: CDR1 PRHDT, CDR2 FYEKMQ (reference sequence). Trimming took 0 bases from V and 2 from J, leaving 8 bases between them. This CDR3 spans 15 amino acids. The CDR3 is CASSLGGGRNQPQHF. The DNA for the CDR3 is TGTGCCAGCAGCTTAGGCGGGGGCCGCAATCAGCCCCAGCATTTT.